Sequencing of this T cell receptor (beta chain) was carried out in a study of vaccination effects on CD4 cells after COVID-19. Findings and limits, study-wide: Early timepoints after infection were absent, and convalescent patients were few in the study. Clonal contraction was marked in infection- and vaccine-induced clones late after vaccination.

The V gene's germline CDR1 is SGHKS and CDR2 YYEKEE (reference sequence). Trimming took off 6 bases at V and 0 bases at J, with 20 bases between the two ends. CDR3 length: 17 amino acids. TCRdb keeps only in-frame clones here, not all; method: immunoSEQ multiplex PCR. The profile shows 20,000 to 25,000 clones, 60% to 75% of them singletons. Remarks on this clone: Its antigen is as yet unknown.

Antigen-specific CD4+ T cells expanded by the ViraFEST assay with viral peptide pools were then sequenced. Investigators separated out CD4+ T cells once around 10 days of culture had passed. No vaccinee had earlier SARS-CoV-2 infection, and nucleocapsid antibodies were negative. Approximately 2.1 million PBMC were placed in each well, which was supplemented with approximately 9.7 IU/ml IL-2 and roughly 9 ug/ml peptides. On day 3 and again on day 7, half the medium was replaced with IL-2 medium. The receptor comes from a human donor who received a COVID-19 vaccine. The sample was CD4+ T cells from PBMCs cultured with HCoV-NL63 spike peptides, taken before COVID-19 vaccination. This chain links TRBV5-5 with TRBJ2-3; tentative D call: TRBD2 (5 bases). CDR3 protein: CASIGRDEASSTDTQYF. The CDR3 nucleotides are TGTGCCAGCATCGGACGGGATGAGGCCTCTAGCACAGATACGCAGTATTTT.